These T cell receptor beta chains were read from a single sample in a study of blood T cell repertoires in COVID-19. Sequencing used immunoSEQ multiplex PCR; TCRdb keeps in-frame clones, though not all of them. Of some 200,000 clones detected, approximately 84% appear once; the ten largest clones hold 6.9%. Input material: peripheral blood. These receptors all come from a human donor with acute or convalescent COVID-19. The donor label of this sample is uncertain. Each CDR3 is given with its conserved first and last residue. D genes are given only for firm matches. Part of the rows lack a size; the others show once, few, many or a class for expanded clones.

TRBJ1-2	TRBV28	-	once	CASSLGARDYGYTF	TGTGCCAGCAGTTTAGGGGCTAGGGACTATGGCTACACCTTC
TRBJ2-7	TRBV5-4	-	once	CATAALTSGEQYF	TGTGCCACCGCAGCTCTAACTTCGGGGGAGCAGTACTTC
TRBJ2-7	TRBV5-4	TRBD2	-	CASSEGTSGRHGEQYF	TGTGCCAGCAGCGAAGGGACTAGCGGGAGACATGGCGAGCAGTACTTC
TRBJ2-7	TRBV7-2	-	-	CASSLSFRGPYEQYF	TGTGCCAGCAGCTTATCTTTTCGGGGTCCCTACGAGCAGTACTTC
TRBJ1-5	TRBV4-2	-	-	CASSQDRGSNQPQHF	TGTGCCAGCAGCCAAGATCGGGGTTCCAATCAGCCCCAGCATTTT
TRBJ2-3	TRBV10-1	-	once	CASSTLVGTDTDTQYF	TGCGCCAGCAGTACCCTCGTAGGGACTGACACAGATACGCAGTATTTT
TRBJ2-7	TRBV18	-	-	CASSAGSSYEQYF	TGTGCCAGCTCAGCAGGGTCATCCTACGAGCAGTACTTC
TRBJ1-2	TRBV19	-	once	CASSYPGGGYTF	TGTGCCAGTAGTTACCCCGGTGGTGGCTACACCTTC
TRBJ2-1	TRBV28	-	-	CASSSRDFPYNEQFF	TGTGCCAGCAGTTCCCGGGACTTCCCCTACAATGAGCAGTTCTTC
TRBJ2-2	TRBV7-9	-	-	CASSPTGNTGELFF	TGTGCCAGCAGCCCGACAGGGAACACCGGGGAGCTGTTTTTT
TRBJ1-6	TRBV18	-	-	CASSPVDEGSPLHF	TGTGCCAGCTCACCGGTGGACGAGGGTTCACCCCTCCACTTT
TRBJ1-1	TRBV3-1/TRBV3-2	-	-	CASSQERGGMENTEAFF	TGTGCCAGCAGCCAAGAGAGAGGAGGCATGGAGAACACTGAAGCTTTCTTT
TRBJ2-1	TRBV3-1/TRBV3-2	-	-	CASSQWGDPNEQFF	TGTGCCAGCAGCCAGTGGGGGGATCCCAATGAGCAGTTCTTC
TRBJ1-5	TRBV20-1	TRBD1	-	CSASRPTGVQPQHF	TGCAGTGCTAGTAGGCCGACAGGGGTCCAGCCCCAGCATTTT
TRBJ2-3	TRBV29-1	TRBD2	-	CSVGGTSGRIGDTQYF	TGCAGCGTTGGAGGGACTAGCGGGAGGATTGGAGATACGCAGTATTTT
TRBJ1-6	TRBV9	TRBD1	-	CASSPGQGKNSPLHF	TGTGCCAGCAGCCCGGGACAGGGGAAGAATTCACCCCTCCACTTT
TRBJ2-7	TRBV30	TRBD2	once	CAWSVPYLAGGSYEQYF	TGTGCCTGGAGTGTACCCTACCTAGCGGGAGGATCCTACGAGCAGTACTTC
TRBJ1-1	TRBV6-2/TRBV6-3	TRBD1	once	CASSLDRDTEAFF	TGTGCCAGCAGTTTGGACAGGGACACTGAAGCTTTCTTT
TRBJ2-5	TRBV28	-	-	CASGGSRETQYF	TGTGCCAGCGGAGGGTCCCGAGAGACCCAGTACTTC
TRBJ1-1	TRBV21-1	-	-	CASSKKQGEDTEAFF	TGTGCCAGCAGCAAAAAACAGGGCGAGGATACTGAAGCTTTCTTT
TRBJ1-2	TRBV19	-	once	CASSVAGPYGYTF	TGTGCCAGTAGTGTGGCGGGACCCTATGGCTACACCTTC
TRBJ2-5	TRBV14	TRBD2	-	CASSPLLAGAETQYF	TGTGCCAGCAGCCCCCTACTAGCGGGAGCAGAGACCCAGTACTTC
TRBJ1-1	TRBV6-5	-	-	CASSYSTGRTEAFF	TGTGCCAGCAGTTACTCGACAGGACGCACTGAAGCTTTCTTT
TRBJ2-7	TRBV28	TRBD1	-	CATTTGTVYEQYF	TGTGCCACCACAACCGGGACAGTTTACGAGCAGTACTTC
TRBJ1-3	TRBV9	-	-	CASSTQTGNTIYF	TGTGCCAGCAGCACGCAGACTGGAAACACCATATATTTT
TRBJ2-7	TRBV6-1	-	-	CASSEAAGNEQYF	TGTGCCAGCAGTGAAGCTGCAGGGAACGAGCAGTACTTC
TRBJ2-1	TRBV7-9	TRBD2	-	CASNLAMVAGGAYNEQFF	TGTGCCAGCAACCTCGCCATGGTAGCGGGAGGGGCCTACAATGAGCAGTTCTTC
TRBJ2-4	TRBV27	TRBD1	-	CASSPRDRGDIQYF	TGTGCCAGCAGTCCCCGGGACAGGGGGGACATTCAGTACTTC
TRBJ2-6	TRBV5-4	TRBD1	-	CASSQDRGISGANVLTF	TGTGCCAGCAGCCAGGACAGGGGAATCTCTGGGGCCAACGTCCTGACTTTC
TRBJ1-2	TRBV12-3/TRBV12-4	TRBD1	-	CASRSGGGGYTF	TGTGCCAGCAGGTCAGGGGGTGGCGGCTACACCTTC
TRBJ1-2	TRBV29-1	TRBD1	-	CSADRTNYGYTF	TGCAGCGCGGACAGGACTAACTATGGCTACACCTTC
TRBJ1-1	TRBV3-1/TRBV3-2	-	-	CASSPLGKRGTEAFF	TGTGCCAGCAGCCCCCTAGGAAAAAGGGGCACTGAAGCTTTCTTT
TRBJ2-4	TRBV5-1	-	once	CASSFSGEVNIQYF	TGCGCCAGCAGCTTTTCCGGGGAAGTAAACATTCAGTACTTC
TRBJ1-4	TRBV5-5	-	-	CASSLEGRGTNEKLFF	TGTGCCAGCAGCTTGGAAGGTCGGGGAACTAATGAAAAACTGTTTTTT
TRBJ1-2	TRBV5-1	TRBD1	-	CASSEQGDYGYTF	TGCGCCAGCAGCGAACAGGGGGACTATGGCTACACCTTC
TRBJ2-1	TRBV6-1	-	-	CASSEWGRGSYNEQFF	TGTGCCAGCAGTGAATGGGGCAGGGGCTCCTACAATGAGCAGTTCTTC
TRBJ1-2	TRBV3-1/TRBV3-2	-	-	CASSQDFFGREDYGYTF	TGTGCCAGCAGCCAAGATTTCTTTGGCAGGGAGGACTATGGCTACACCTTC
TRBJ1-2	TRBV6-6	-	few	CATAYAGDGYGYTF	TGTGCCACCGCGTATGCAGGGGATGGCTATGGCTACACCTTC
TRBJ2-7	TRBV6-5	TRBD2	-	CASSRSGRENEQYF	TGTGCCAGCAGTCGTAGCGGGAGGGAGAACGAGCAGTACTTC
TRBJ2-2	TRBV10-3	TRBD2	-	CAISEMGLAGGRNTGELFF	TGTGCCATCAGTGAAATGGGACTAGCGGGAGGGCGGAACACCGGGGAGCTGTTTTTT
TRBJ2-3	TRBV12-5	-	-	CASGGGAGTDTQYF	TGTGCTAGTGGAGGGGGGGCTGGCACAGATACGCAGTATTTT
TRBJ1-1	TRBV7-3	TRBD1	-	CASSSRDRVPPSTEAFF	TGTGCCAGCAGCTCCCGGGACAGGGTCCCCCCTAGCACTGAAGCTTTCTTT
TRBJ2-1	TRBV27	-	-	CASSLSRGETREQFF	TGTGCCAGCAGTTTAAGTCGGGGAGAAACCCGTGAGCAGTTCTTC
TRBJ2-7	TRBV7-3	-	few	CASSLEGSSSYEQYF	TGTGCCAGCAGCTTGGAGGGCTCGAGCTCCTACGAGCAGTACTTC
TRBJ2-2	TRBV6-6	TRBD1	-	CASRSRDRVLTGELFF	TGTGCCAGCAGGAGCCGGGACAGGGTGCTCACCGGGGAGCTGTTTTTT
TRBJ2-7	TRBV10-3	-	-	CAAGDASNEQYF	TGTGCGGCCGGAGACGCGTCAAACGAGCAGTACTTC
TRBJ2-5	TRBV29-1	TRBD2	-	CSAMGGRETQYF	TGCAGCGCCATGGGGGGGAGAGAGACCCAGTACTTC